The 11 T cell receptor beta chains in this list originate from one sample, sequenced in a study of early T cells in non-severe SARS-CoV-2 infection. TCRdb processed the 5' RACE reads anew with MiXCR; each CDR3 protein has one entry. Of about 83,000 distinct CDR3 sequences detected, about 12% appear once; the ten largest clones hold just over 6.5%. Sample: whole blood. The receptors were gathered from an adult who was a healthcare worker with PCR-confirmed SARS-CoV-2 infection or an uninfected control (not recorded which).

V is TRBV7-8 and J is TRBJ1-5; a weak D match, TRBD1 (6 bases). Germline V lookup: CDR1 SGHVS, CDR2 FQNEAQ. V lost 1 base and J 2 bases, leaving 9 bases between the germline ends. This CDR3 region has 15 residues. CDR3: CASSLGGAGNQPQHF. CDR3 bases: TGTGCCAGCAGCTTAGGGGGGGCAGGCAATCAGCCCCAGCATTTT.

The sample holds a few counts of this clonotype. The CDR3 protein is CASSSGQGARDTIYF. The DNA of the CDR3 is TGTGCCAGCAGTTCGGGACAGGGGGCTAGGGACACCATATATTTT. This rearrangement joins TRBV12-3 or TRBV12-4 to TRBJ1-3; 12 positions match TRBD1. Losses at the gene ends were 4 bases for V and 8 bases for J; bases not matched to a gene: 6. The CDR3 length is 15 residues.

This clonotype showed up just once. The chain uses TRBV7-2 and TRBJ1-3; D call uncertain. Trimming took 2 bases from V and 0 from J, leaving 11 bases between them. The germline gives CDR1 SGHTA, CDR2 FQGNSA. The CDR3 sequence is 16 residues long. The CDR3 here is CASSLWAVGSGNTIYF. For the CDR3, the DNA is TGTGCCAGCAGCTTATGGGCGGTGGGCTCTGGAAACACCATATATTTT.

This clonotype was detected many times. This rearrangement joins TRBV29-1 to TRBJ2-4; possibly TRBD1 for D (6 bases). This CDR3 has 13 residues. V lost 4 bases and J lost 0, with 7 bases in between. Germline lookup yields CDR1 SQVTM and CDR2 ANQGSEA. DNA for the CDR3: TGCAGCGTTGGAGGGGGAGCCAAAAACATTCAGTACTTC. Protein: CSVGGGAKNIQYF.

This clonotype has a handful of counts. V is TRBV5-1 and J is TRBJ2-5; 7 bases are a match to TRBD2. Germline-derived CDR1 and CDR2 are SGHRS and YFSETQ. The CDR3 is 15 residues long. V trimming: 1 base; J trimming: 0 bases; junction bases outside the gene matches: 3. The CDR3 loop is CASSLSGVNQETQYF. In DNA form, the CDR3 reads TGCGCCAGCAGCTTGAGCGGGGTAAACCAAGAGACCCAGTACTTC.

This clonotype was seen ten or more times. This rearrangement joins TRBV9 to TRBJ2-5; D may be TRBD1 or TRBD2 (6 bases each). V was pared by 6 bases and J by 0 bases, with 15 bases between. The CDR3 consists of 15 residues. Germline loops: CDR1 SGDLS, CDR2 YYNGEE. The CDR3, as DNA: TGTGCCAGCAATAGGGGGGCGGCCTACCAAGAGACCCAGTACTTC. Protein product: CASNRGAAYQETQYF.

This rearrangement joins TRBV7-8 to TRBJ2-1; TRBD2 matches at 10 bases. The CDR3 is made up of 17 amino acids. The ends lost 2 bases at V and 3 bases at J; junction bases unmatched: 7. Germline assignment: CDR1 SGHVS and CDR2 FQNEAQ. CDR3 region: CASSLRPLAGVYNEQFF. Here the CDR3 DNA reads TGTGCCAGCAGCTTAAGGCCCCTAGCGGGAGTCTACAATGAGCAGTTCTTC.

This clonotype was observed a handful of times. This chain joins TRBV10-2 and TRBJ2-2, with 9 positions matching TRBD1. Germline V gene sequence: CDR1 WSHSY, CDR2 SAAADI. The V and J ends lost 5 bases and 4 bases, in that order; junction bases with no gene match: 8. The CDR3 runs 16 residues. The CDR3 spells CASSYLRTGVTGELFF. In nucleotides, the CDR3 is TGCGCCAGCAGTTATTTACGGACAGGGGTCACCGGGGAGCTGTTTTTT.

This clonotype was seen repeatedly, ten times or more. The V and J genes are TRBV2 and TRBJ2-7; TRBD2 is a possible D gene (5 bases). V lost 11 bases to trimming and J lost 1 base, with 18 bases between them. CDR1 and CDR2 (germline): SNHLY, FYNNEI. The length of the CDR3 is 14 residues. The CDR3 is CASRASGDSYEQYF. DNA of the CDR3: TGTGCCTCCCGGGCCAGCGGCGATTCCTACGAGCAGTACTTC.

This clonotype was seen repeatedly, ten times or more. J is TRBJ2-5 and V is TRBV6-6; a possible D gene is TRBD1 (5 bases). Germline-derived CDR1 and CDR2 are MNHNY and SVGAGI (reference sequence). This CDR3 spans 15 amino acids. V gave up 0 bases and J gave up 7 bases, with 15 bases separating them. The CDR3 DNA reads TGTGCCAGCAGTTACTCTTCACTAACAGGAAGGACCCAGTACTTC. Translation: CASSYSSLTGRTQYF.

This clonotype was seen more than once but under ten times. This sequence joins TRBV19 and TRBJ2-7; D remains unclear. Germline CDR1 reads LNHDA; CDR2 reads SQIVND (reference sequence). The V gene lost 4 bases and the J gene lost 2 bases, with 12 bases spanning the gap. CDR3 length: 14 amino acids. The CDR3 loop reads CASSTAGHTYEQYF. CDR3 bases: TGTGCCAGTAGTACAGCCGGGCACACCTACGAGCAGTACTTC.